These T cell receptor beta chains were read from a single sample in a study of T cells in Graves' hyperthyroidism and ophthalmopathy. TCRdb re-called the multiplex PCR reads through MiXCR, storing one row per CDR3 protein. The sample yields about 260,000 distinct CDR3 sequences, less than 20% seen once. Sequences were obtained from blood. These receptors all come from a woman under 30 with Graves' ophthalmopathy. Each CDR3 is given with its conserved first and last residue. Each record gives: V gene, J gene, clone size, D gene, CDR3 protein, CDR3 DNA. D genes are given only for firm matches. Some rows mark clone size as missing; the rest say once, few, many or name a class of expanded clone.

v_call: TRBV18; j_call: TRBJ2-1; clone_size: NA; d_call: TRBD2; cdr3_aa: CASHSPGTSGRYEQFF; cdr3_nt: TGTGCCAGTCACAGCCCCGGGACTAGCGGGAGGTATGAGCAGTTCTTC
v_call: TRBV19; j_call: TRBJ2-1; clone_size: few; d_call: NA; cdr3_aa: CASSIELGGHEQFF; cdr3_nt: TGTGCCAGTAGTATAGAGCTGGGGGGACATGAGCAGTTCTTC
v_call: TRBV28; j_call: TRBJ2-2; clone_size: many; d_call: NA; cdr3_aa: CASSRGFYTGELFF; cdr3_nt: TGTGCCAGCAGTAGAGGGTTTTACACCGGGGAGCTGTTTTTT
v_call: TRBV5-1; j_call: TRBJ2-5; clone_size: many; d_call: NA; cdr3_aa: CASSSSPTTGWETQYF; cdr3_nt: TGCGCCAGCAGCTCCAGCCCAACCACTGGCTGGGAGACCCAGTACTTC
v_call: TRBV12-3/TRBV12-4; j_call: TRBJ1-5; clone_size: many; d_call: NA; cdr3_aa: CASSSVIQSPQHF; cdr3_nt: TGTGCCAGCAGCTCAGTGATTCAATCGCCCCAGCATTTT
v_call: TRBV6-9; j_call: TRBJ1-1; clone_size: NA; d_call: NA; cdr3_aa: CASSYGGGNTEAFF; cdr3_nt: TGTGCCAGCAGTTACGGCGGGGGGAACACTGAAGCTTTCTTT
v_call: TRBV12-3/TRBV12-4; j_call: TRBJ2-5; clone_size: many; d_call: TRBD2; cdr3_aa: CASSFGRSGRAQETQYF; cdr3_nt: TGTGCCAGCAGTTTTGGGCGGAGCGGGAGGGCCCAAGAGACCCAGTACTTC
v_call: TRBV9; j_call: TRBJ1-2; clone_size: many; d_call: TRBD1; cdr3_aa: CASSVAQGENYGYTF; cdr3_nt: TGTGCCAGCAGCGTAGCCCAGGGGGAAAACTATGGCTACACCTTC
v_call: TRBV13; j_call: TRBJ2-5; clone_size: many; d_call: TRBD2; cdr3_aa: CASSSRLAGATQETQYF; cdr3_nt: TGTGCCAGCAGCTCAAGACTAGCGGGGGCTACCCAAGAGACCCAGTACTTC
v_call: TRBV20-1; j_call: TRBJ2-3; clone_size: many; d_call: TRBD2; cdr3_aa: CSSGSGASTDTQYF; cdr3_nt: TGCAGCTCCGGTAGCGGGGCTAGCACAGATACGCAGTATTTT
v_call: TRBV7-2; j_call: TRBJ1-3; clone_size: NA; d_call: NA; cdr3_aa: CASSLLAGSSGNTIYF; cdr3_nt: TGTGCCAGCAGCTTGCTAGCGGGTAGCTCTGGAAACACCATATATTTT
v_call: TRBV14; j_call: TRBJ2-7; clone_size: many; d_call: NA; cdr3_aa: CASSQVHYEQYF; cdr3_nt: TGTGCCAGCAGTCAAGTCCACTACGAGCAGTACTTC
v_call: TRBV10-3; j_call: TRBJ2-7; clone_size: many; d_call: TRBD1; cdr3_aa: CAISERDSSYEQYF; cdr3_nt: TGTGCCATCAGTGAGCGGGACAGCTCCTACGAGCAGTACTTC
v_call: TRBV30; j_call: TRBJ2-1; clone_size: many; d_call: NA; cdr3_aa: CAWSWGDPYNEQFF; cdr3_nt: TGTGCCTGGAGTTGGGGGGATCCCTACAATGAGCAGTTCTTC
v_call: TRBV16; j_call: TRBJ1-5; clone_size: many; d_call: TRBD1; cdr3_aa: CASSQGPGGSNQPQHF; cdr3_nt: TGTGCCAGCAGCCAAGGCCCAGGGGGTTCCAATCAGCCCCAGCATTTT
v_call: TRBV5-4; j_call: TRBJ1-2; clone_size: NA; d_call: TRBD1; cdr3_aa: CASSLEQGGGYTF; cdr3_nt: TGTGCCAGCAGCTTGGAGCAGGGGGGTGGCTACACCTTC
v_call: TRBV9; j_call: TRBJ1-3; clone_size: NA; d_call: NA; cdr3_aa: CASNLHRTYRSGDTIYF; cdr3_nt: TGTGCCAGCAACTTACACCGGACATATAGAAGCGGGGACACCATATATTTT
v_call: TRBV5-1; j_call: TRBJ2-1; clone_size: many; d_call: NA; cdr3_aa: CASRLQGNEQFF; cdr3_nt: TGCGCCAGCAGATTACAGGGCAATGAGCAGTTCTTC
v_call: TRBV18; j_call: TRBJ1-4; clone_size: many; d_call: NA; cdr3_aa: CASSPTTNEKLFF; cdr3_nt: TGTGCCAGCTCACCAACAACGAATGAAAAACTGTTTTTT
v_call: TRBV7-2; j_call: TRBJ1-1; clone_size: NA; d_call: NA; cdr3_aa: CASSRWMGSITEAFF; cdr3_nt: TGTGCCAGCAGCCGGTGGATGGGCTCGATCACTGAAGCTTTCTTT
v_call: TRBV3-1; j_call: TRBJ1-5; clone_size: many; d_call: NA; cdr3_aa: CASSQYGNSNQPQHF; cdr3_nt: TGTGCCAGCAGCCAATACGGTAATAGCAATCAGCCCCAGCATTTT
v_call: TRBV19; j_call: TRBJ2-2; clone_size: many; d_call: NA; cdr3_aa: CATGAAHYTGELFF; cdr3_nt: TGTGCCACCGGGGCTGCGCATTACACCGGGGAGCTGTTTTTT
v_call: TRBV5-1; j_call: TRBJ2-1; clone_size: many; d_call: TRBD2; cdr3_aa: CASSLQAGAGNEQFF; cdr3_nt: TGCGCCAGCAGCTTGCAAGCGGGAGCCGGCAATGAGCAGTTCTTC
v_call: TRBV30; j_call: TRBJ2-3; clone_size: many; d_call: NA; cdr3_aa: CAWSERGAASTDTQYF; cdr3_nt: TGTGCCTGGAGCGAAAGGGGAGCAGCTAGCACAGATACGCAGTATTTT
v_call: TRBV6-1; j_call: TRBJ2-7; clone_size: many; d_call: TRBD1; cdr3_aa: CASSSQGAGSREQYF; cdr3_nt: TGTGCCAGCAGTTCCCAGGGGGCTGGTTCGCGCGAGCAGTACTTC
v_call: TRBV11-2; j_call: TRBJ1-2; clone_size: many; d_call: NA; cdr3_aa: CASSARINYGYTF; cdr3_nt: TGTGCCAGCAGCGCACGGATTAACTATGGCTACACCTTC
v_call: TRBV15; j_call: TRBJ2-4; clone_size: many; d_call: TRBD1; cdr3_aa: CATSRVRTGGQDIQYF; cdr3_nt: TGTGCCACCAGCAGAGTAAGGACAGGAGGTCAGGACATTCAGTACTTC
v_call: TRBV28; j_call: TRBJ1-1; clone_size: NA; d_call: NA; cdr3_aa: CASSRYRGDGNTEAFF; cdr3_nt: TGTGCCAGCAGCCGGTACCGAGGCGACGGAAACACTGAAGCTTTCTTT
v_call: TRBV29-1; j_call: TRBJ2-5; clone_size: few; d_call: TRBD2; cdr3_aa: CSVSYPGTSGRGETQYF; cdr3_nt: TGCAGCGTCTCCTACCCCGGGACTAGCGGGAGGGGTGAGACCCAGTACTTC
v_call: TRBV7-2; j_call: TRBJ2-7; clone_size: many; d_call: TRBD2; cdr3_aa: CASSPRGTSGLSYEQYF; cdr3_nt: TGTGCCAGCAGCCCACGGGGGACTAGCGGGTTGTCCTACGAGCAGTACTTC
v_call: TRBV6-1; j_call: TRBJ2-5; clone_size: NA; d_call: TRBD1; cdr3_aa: CASSSFQVWTGGTSPTQETQYF; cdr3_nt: TGTGCCAGCAGTTCTTTTCAAGTCTGGACAGGGGGCACGAGCCCAACCCAAGAGACCCAGTACTTC
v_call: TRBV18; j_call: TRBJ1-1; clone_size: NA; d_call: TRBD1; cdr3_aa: CASSPVGTGGSGTEAFF; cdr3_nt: TGTGCCAGCTCACCGGTAGGGACAGGGGGCTCGGGCACTGAAGCTTTCTTT
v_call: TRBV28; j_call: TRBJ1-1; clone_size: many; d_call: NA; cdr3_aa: CASSPQGWGKSESSEAFF; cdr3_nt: TGTGCCAGCAGTCCCCAAGGTTGGGGAAAATCGGAATCGTCTGAAGCTTTCTTT
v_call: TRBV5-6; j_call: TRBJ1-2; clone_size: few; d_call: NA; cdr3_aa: CASGLGTEPYYGYTF; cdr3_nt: TGTGCCAGCGGCTTGGGTACGGAGCCTTACTATGGCTACACCTTC
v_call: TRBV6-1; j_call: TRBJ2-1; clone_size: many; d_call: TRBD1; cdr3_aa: CASSYTGASYNEQFF; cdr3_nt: TGTGCCAGCAGCTATACAGGGGCCTCCTACAATGAGCAGTTCTTC
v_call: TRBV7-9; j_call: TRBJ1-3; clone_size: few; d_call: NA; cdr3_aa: CASSLADGNTIYF; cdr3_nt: TGTGCCAGCAGCCTGGCAGACGGAAACACCATATATTTT
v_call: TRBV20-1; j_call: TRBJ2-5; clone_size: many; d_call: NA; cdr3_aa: CSAARETQYF; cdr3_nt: TGCAGTGCTGCGAGGGAGACCCAGTACTTC
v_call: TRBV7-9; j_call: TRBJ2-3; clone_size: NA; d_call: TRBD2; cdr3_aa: CASSLNSGRMTDTQYF; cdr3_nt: TGTGCCAGCAGCCTTAATAGCGGGAGGATGACAGATACGCAGTATTTT
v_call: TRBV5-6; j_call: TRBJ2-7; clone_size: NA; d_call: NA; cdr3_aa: CASSLTPSTGRQYF; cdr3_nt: TGTGCCAGCAGCTTGACTCCGAGCACCGGGAGGCAGTACTTC
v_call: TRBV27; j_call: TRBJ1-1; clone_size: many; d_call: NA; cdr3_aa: CASSRGGDKGAFF; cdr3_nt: TGTGCCAGCAGTAGAGGGGGGGACAAAGGGGCTTTCTTT
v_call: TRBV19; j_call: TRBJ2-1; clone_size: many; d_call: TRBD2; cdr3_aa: CATKPGLAGGPSYNEQFF; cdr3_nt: TGTGCCACTAAACCGGGACTAGCGGGAGGGCCCTCCTACAATGAGCAGTTCTTC
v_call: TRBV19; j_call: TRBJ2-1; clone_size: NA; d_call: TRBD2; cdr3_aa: CATALAGGSRNEQFF; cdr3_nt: TGTGCCACAGCATTAGCGGGAGGGTCGAGGAATGAGCAGTTCTTC
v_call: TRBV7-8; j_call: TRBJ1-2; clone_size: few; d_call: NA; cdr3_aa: CASSSTTLGGYTF; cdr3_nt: TGTGCCAGCAGCTCGACTACACTGGGAGGCTACACCTTC
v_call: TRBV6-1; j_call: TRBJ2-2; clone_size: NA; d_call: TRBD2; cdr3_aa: CATSYLAGGPGELFF; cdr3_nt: TGTGCCACCTCGTATTTAGCGGGAGGGCCTGGGGAGCTGTTTTTT
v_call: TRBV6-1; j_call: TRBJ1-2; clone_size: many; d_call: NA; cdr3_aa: CASSEELDRTSGYTF; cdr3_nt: TGTGCCAGCAGTGAAGAACTGGACCGTACTAGTGGCTACACCTTC